A selection of T cell receptor beta chains follows, all from one sample in a study of T cells in Graves' hyperthyroidism and ophthalmopathy. TCRdb reprocessed the multiplex PCR reads with MiXCR, giving one entry per CDR3 protein. The sample has around 300,000 distinct CDR3 sequences; 13% are singletons. The sequencing input was blood. These receptors were collected from a woman aged 25 to 39 with Graves' hyperthyroidism that later progressed to Graves' ophthalmopathy. CDR3s include the opening cysteine and the closing phenylalanine or tryptophan. Fields, in order: J gene, V gene, D gene, clone size, CDR3 protein, CDR3 DNA. A D gene is named only where the DNA matches it firmly. A row's size may be missing; if present it is once, few, many or a size class.

TRBJ1-2 TRBV2 . many CASRSGTSGNGYTF TGTGCCAGCAGGTCCGGGACTAGCGGAAACGGCTACACCTTC
TRBJ1-4 TRBV6-1 TRBD1 . CASSSLTGGVEKLFF TGTGCCAGCAGTTCCCTGACAGGGGGCGTCGAAAAACTGTTTTTT
TRBJ2-7 TRBV6-2/TRBV6-3 . few CASSYSEFEQYF TGTGCCAGCAGTTACTCTGAGTTTGAGCAGTACTTC
TRBJ1-1 TRBV19 . . CASSNPSGSDTEAFF TGTGCCAGTAGTAACCCCTCGGGGTCCGACACTGAAGCTTTCTTT
TRBJ2-7 TRBV6-5 . many CASSYQTYEQYF TGTGCCAGCAGTTACCAGACCTACGAGCAGTACTTC
TRBJ1-6 TRBV19 TRBD1 few CASKGQGISPLHF TGTGCCAGTAAAGGACAGGGGATTTCACCCCTCCACTTT
TRBJ2-3 TRBV28 . many CASLGRRTDTQYF TGTGCCAGCTTAGGACGGCGCACAGATACGCAGTATTTT
TRBJ1-1 TRBV11-2 . . CASSFQPGESNTEAFF TGTGCCAGCAGCTTCCAACCAGGGGAATCGAACACTGAAGCTTTCTTT
TRBJ2-7 TRBV6-2/TRBV6-3 . many CASSSTNREPSYEQYF TGTGCCAGCAGTTCCACAAACAGGGAACCCTCCTACGAGCAGTACTTC
TRBJ2-7 TRBV5-6 . . CASSLRGLGYEQYF TGTGCCAGCAGCTTGAGGGGTTTGGGTTACGAGCAGTACTTC
TRBJ2-7 TRBV11-1 TRBD1 many CASSFETGLYEQYF TGTGCCAGCAGCTTTGAGACAGGGCTCTACGAGCAGTACTTC
TRBJ2-2 TRBV7-3 . many CASSPTGGSNTGELFF TGTGCCAGCAGCCCTACTGGGGGTTCGAACACCGGGGAGCTGTTTTTT
TRBJ2-2 TRBV13 . many CAGGTADTGELFF TGTGCCGGCGGGACAGCGGACACCGGGGAGCTGTTTTTT
TRBJ2-1 TRBV4-2 TRBD2 . CASSSRLAGGHEQFF TGTGCCAGCAGCTCCCGACTAGCGGGAGGGCATGAGCAGTTCTTC
TRBJ2-7 TRBV9 . many CASSAEGYEQYF TGTGCCAGCAGCGCAGAGGGATACGAGCAGTACTTC